This T cell receptor beta chain was recorded in a study of blood T cell repertoires in COVID-19. Looking at the study overall: Acute and convalescent COVID-19 samples came from the United States, Italy and Spain.

Original data processing: Amplified reference gene primers provided the basis for estimating nucleated cell counts. Clones were sequenced by immunoSEQ multiplex PCR, and TCRdb holds only the in-frame ones, with some missing. D and trimming come from the DNA, and the V and J calls and clone size come from that table. The sample records tens of thousands of clones, around 87% being singletons. From germline, CDR1 is KGHSH and CDR2 LQKENI. Trimming took 3 bases from V and 4 from J; bases not matched to a gene: 9. This CDR3 region has 16 residues. This rearrangement joins TRBV18 to TRBJ2-1; TRBD1 aligns across 7 bases. Sequences were obtained from peripheral blood. This clonotype was sampled from a man in his forties or fifties with COVID-19, enrolled during active disease. The CDR3 sequence: CASSPSQGRRYNEQFF. Here the CDR3 DNA reads TGTGCCAGCTCACCTTCACAGGGGAGACGTTACAATGAGCAGTTCTTC.